The 30 T cell receptor beta chains below were found in one sample sequenced in a study of response to subunit inactivated influenza vaccine (dated by TCRdb to the late 2010s). The library was produced with RT-PCR. Instrument on record: Illumina HiSeq 2500. TCRdb reran the public reads through fastp at Q25 and MiXCR, keeping productive beta chains. Every CDR3 protein is listed once, alongside the most common genes and DNA of its rows. The sample data list roughly 520,000 distinct CDR3 sequences, and 25% of these were observed just once. Over 1.5% of the sample rests with the top ten. The sequences come from CD4+ T cells sorted from PBMCs, collected 5 to 6 days after vaccination. These TCRs come from a man aged 45-60 years who received an inactivated influenza vaccine. Donor details come from another sample of the same person, matched by shared clones.

As DNA, the CDR3 is TGTGCCAGAAGCTTGGCCCCCGGGACTAGCATACCCGATGAGCAGTTCTTC. It is translated as CARSLAPGTSIPDEQFF. The V gene is TRBV5-3, the J gene TRBJ2-1; 9 nucleotides line up with TRBD2. TRBV5-3 is given ORF status, its function remaining uncertain. V lost 0 bases and J lost 8; bases outside the gene matches: 12. The length of the CDR3 is 17 residues.

This clonotype was found many times. V gene TRBV29-1 combines with J gene TRBJ1-4; the D gene is possibly TRBD1 (6 bases). Per germline, CDR1 SQVTM and CDR2 ANQGSEA. This CDR3 is 11 amino acids long. Trimming took off 4 bases at V and 8 bases at J, with 8 bases between the two ends. CDR3 residues: CSVGTEEKLFF. CDR3 nucleotide sequence: TGCAGCGTTGGGACAGAAGAAAAACTGTTTTTT.

This clonotype appeared a few times. V usage is TRBV3-1 and J usage is TRBJ2-7; D uncertain. This CDR3 has 13 amino acids. V was pared by 0 bases and J by 12 bases, with 15 bases between. Germline V CDR1 and CDR2: LGHDT, YNNKEL (reference sequence). CDR3 coding DNA: TGTGCCAGCAGCCAAGATTCGGCTCATGCTCGGTACTTC. Translation gives CASSQDSAHARYF.

The chain is built from TRBV20-1 and TRBJ1-1; 9 positions match TRBD1. V gave up 6 bases and J gave up 7 bases; unmatched junction bases: 6. Per the germline V gene, CDR1 is DFQATT and CDR2 is SNEGSKA (reference sequence). The CDR3 runs to 12 residues. This CDR3 reads CSARGTGYEAFF. CDR3 nucleotides: TGCAGTGCCCGGGGGACAGGGTATGAAGCTTTCTTT.

This clonotype was seen a single time. This chain joins TRBV7-2 and TRBJ2-5, with 7 bases matching TRBD1. CDR3 length: 15 amino acids. J gave up 0 bases and V 3 bases, and 4 bases lay outside the gene matches. In germline, CDR1 is SGHTA, CDR2 FQGNSA. For the CDR3, the DNA is TGTGCCAGCAGCTTGAGAGGGGGCTACCAAGAGACCCAGTACTTC. Translating it yields CASSLRGGYQETQYF.

This clonotype has only a few counts. The chain couples TRBV12-3 or TRBV12-4 to TRBJ1-3; no clear D gene. The V gene lost 3 bases and the J gene lost 1 base, with 10 bases spanning the gap. CDR3 length: 15 residues. In DNA form, the CDR3 reads TGTGCCAGCAGTTTGGAGGGAGGGTCTGGAAACACCATATATTTT. It translates to CASSLEGGSGNTIYF.

This chain links TRBV2 with TRBJ1-6, with D unresolved. The V gene lost 7 bases and the J gene lost 10 bases, with 17 bases spanning the gap. From germline, CDR1 is SNHLY and CDR2 FYNNEI. The CDR3 loop spans 14 amino acids. CDR3 sequence (DNA): TGTGCCAGCAATACACAAAGCGCAGGCTCACCCCTCCACTTT. Translation: CASNTQSAGSPLHF.

The chain uses TRBV7-2 and TRBJ2-5; tentatively, D is TRBD1 (5 bases). Germline lookup yields CDR1 SGHTA and CDR2 FQGNSA. The CDR3 loop spans 14 amino acids. V was shortened by 0 bases and J by 4 bases, with 9 bases between the two germline ends. This chain's CDR3 is CASSLARVAETQYF. CDR3 in DNA: TGTGCCAGCAGCTTAGCCAGGGTGGCAGAGACCCAGTACTTC.

The J gene is TRBJ2-1, the V gene TRBV7-2; 7 bases fit TRBD1. The V gene's germline CDR1 is SGHTA and CDR2 FQGNSA. CDR3 length: 17 amino acids. V trimming: 0 bases; J trimming: 4 bases; junction bases outside the gene matches: 9. As DNA, the CDR3 is TGTGCCAGCAGCTTAGCGCCGTTAGGGGGCGCGTACAATGAGCAGTTCTTC. Protein sequence: CASSLAPLGGAYNEQFF.

This clonotype was counted only a few times. The V and J genes are TRBV5-1 and TRBJ2-7; no reliable D call. The CDR3 has 16 amino acids. The V gene lost 1 base and the J gene lost 1 base, with 15 bases spanning the gap. Germline V gives CDR1 SGHRS, CDR2 YFSETQ. Written as DNA, the CDR3 is TGCGCCAGCAGCTTGCCTCCTGGGTACAATTCCTACGAGCAGTACTTC. It specifies CASSLPPGYNSYEQYF.

The rearrangement joins TRBV20-1 to TRBJ2-7; TRBD2 matches at 10 bases. CDR3 length equals 14 residues. In germline, CDR1 is DFQATT, CDR2 SNEGSKA (reference sequence). V trimming: 6 bases; J trimming: 2 bases; junction bases outside the gene matches: 7. CDR3 nucleotide sequence: TGCAGTGCAAAAACTAGCGGGGTCACCTACGAGCAGTACTTC. Translating it yields CSAKTSGVTYEQYF.

The DNA for the CDR3 is TGCGCCAGCAGCTTGAACGGGGGGGCCCAAGAGACCCAGTACTTC. This translates into CASSLNGGAQETQYF. The V gene is TRBV5-1, the J gene TRBJ2-5; the match to TRBD2 covers 8 bases. The ends lost 1 base at V and 1 base at J; junction bases unmatched: 3. CDR1 is SGHRS, CDR2 YFSETQ, per germline. The CDR3 length is 15 residues.

This clonotype was observed a few times. The CDR3 region has the DNA TGTGCCAGCAGCTCCTTTCGGGCCTCGTCCACTGAAGCTTTCTTT. Encoded protein: CASSSFRASSTEAFF. J is TRBJ1-1 and V is TRBV7-8, with D uncertain. The CDR3 length is 15 residues. V shed 4 bases and J shed 4 bases, with 16 bases lying between them. Per the germline V gene, CDR1 is SGHVS and CDR2 is FQNEAQ.

This rearrangement joins TRBV3-1 to TRBJ2-7; TRBD1 agrees at 7 bases. The CDR3 loop spans 14 amino acids. V shed 2 bases, J shed 2 bases, and the junction held 3 bases outside the gene matches. CDR1 and CDR2 (germline): LGHDT, YNNKEL (reference sequence). The CDR3 nucleotides read TGTGCCAGCAGCCAACTGGGACAGACCTACGAGCAGTACTTC. It translates to CASSQLGQTYEQYF.

Concerning this clonotype itself: One junction end disagrees with the germline gene, perhaps due to a read error. The V and J genes are TRBV10-3 and TRBJ1-2; weak D call: TRBD1 (6 bases). Germline CDR1 is ENHRY and CDR2 is SYGVKD. The CDR3 sequence is 17 residues long. As DNA, the CDR3 is TGTGCCAGCAGTGGTCGACAGGAAGCTGCAGCTAACTATGGCTACACCTTC. Encoded protein: CASSGRQEAAANYGYTF.

This clonotype was observed many times. CDR3 in amino acids: CSAPEAWGYTF. DNA for the CDR3: TGCAGTGCCCCCGAGGCTTGGGGCTACACCTTC. The rearrangement uses TRBV20-1 and TRBJ1-2; D not resolved. This CDR3 spans 11 amino acids. V lost 6 bases to trimming and J lost 8 bases, with 13 bases between them. The germline V gene encodes CDR1 DFQATT and CDR2 SNEGSKA (reference sequence).

V and J are TRBV24-1 and TRBJ2-7, with TRBD2 matching 9 bases. Germline-derived CDR1 and CDR2 are KGHDR and SFDVKD. The CDR3 runs 13 residues. The trim removed 4 bases at V and 7 bases at J, leaving 4 bases unmatched. Written as DNA, the CDR3 is TGTGCCACCAGTGACCCCGGACTAGCGGAGCAGTACTTC. This encodes CATSDPGLAEQYF.

A few counts support this clonotype. The chain employs TRBV5-1 and TRBJ2-3; 8 bases are a match to TRBD1. V shed 0 bases and J 4 bases; nucleotides not matched to a gene: 1. Germline-derived CDR1 and CDR2 are SGHRS and YFSETQ. CDR3 length: 14 residues. CDR3 coding DNA: TGCGCCAGCAGCTTGGGACAGGGGTCAGATACGCAGTATTTT. Protein sequence: CASSLGQGSDTQYF.

There are a few counts of this clonotype. This rearrangement joins TRBV5-6 to TRBJ2-5, with 8 bases aligning to TRBD2. The CDR3 runs to 15 residues. After removal of 0 bases from V and 5 bases from J, the junction contained 6 bases not matched to a gene. CDR1 is SGHDT and CDR2 is YYEEEE in the germline V gene. The CDR3 region is CASSLERGGPETQYF. The CDR3, as DNA: TGTGCCAGCAGCTTGGAACGGGGGGGCCCTGAGACCCAGTACTTC.

The rearrangement joins TRBV10-3 to TRBJ2-5, with a weak D call TRBD1 (6 bases). Per the germline V gene, CDR1 is ENHRY and CDR2 is SYGVKD. Trimming took off 4 bases at V and 1 base at J, with 16 bases between the two ends. CDR3 size: 16 residues. Here the CDR3 DNA reads TGTGCCATCAGTGTGTCCGGGACAAGGATCCAAGAGACCCAGTACTTC. It translates to CAISVSGTRIQETQYF.

This clonotype was detected many times. The genes are TRBV28 and TRBJ2-7, with D possibly matching TRBD1 (5 bases). V lost 6 bases and J lost 3, with 18 bases in between. Germline V gene sequence: CDR1 MDHEN, CDR2 SYDVKM. CDR3 length: 15 residues. The CDR3 loop reads CASRRRGGWDYEQYF. The CDR3 nucleotides are TGTGCCAGCAGGCGAAGGGGTGGTTGGGACTACGAGCAGTACTTC.

This clonotype has only a few counts. The chain employs TRBV20-1 and TRBJ2-3, with 7 bases matching TRBD1. The J segment lost 1 base and the V segment lost 3 bases, leaving 4 bases of the junction unmatched. This CDR3 spans 14 amino acids. Germline CDR1 and CDR2: DFQATT and SNEGSKA (reference sequence). In nucleotides, the CDR3 is TGCAGTGCTAGCGGTGGGACAGGCACAGATACGCAGTATTTT. It encodes CSASGGTGTDTQYF.

The V call is TRBV29-1, the J call TRBJ2-1; the D is unclear. This CDR3 is 15 amino acids long. The germline CDR1 and CDR2 sequences are SQVTM and ANQGSEA. V gave up 1 base and J gave up 6 bases, with 16 bases separating them. CDR3 nucleotide sequence: TGCAGCGTTGAAGCCTACTCCGGGCTGGGCAATGAGCAGTTCTTC. It yields the protein CSVEAYSGLGNEQFF.

In the case of this clonotype: It may be a read error: a sequence one base away is much more abundant. The J gene is TRBJ2-5, the V gene TRBV20-1; D possibly uses TRBD1 or TRBD2 (5 bases each). The end of the DNA fits TRBJ2-1 better, so the J call may be wrong. Germline V gene data show CDR1 as DFQATT and CDR2 as SNEGSKA (reference sequence). The CDR3 is 14 amino acids. CDR3 bases: TGCAGTGCTATCCGACGGGGCCAGGGTGAGACCCAGTTCTTC. This sequence encodes CSAIRRGQGETQFF.

J is TRBJ2-3 and V is TRBV5-6, with 7 bases that match TRBD1. Germline V gene data show CDR1 as SGHDT and CDR2 as YYEEEE. This CDR3 contains 18 residues. After removal of 4 bases from V and 1 base from J, the junction contained 15 bases not matched to a gene. Written as DNA, the CDR3 is TGTGCCAGCAGCGTTCGGGACAGCCTAAATCGACGCACAGATACGCAGTATTTT. It specifies CASSVRDSLNRRTDTQYF.

This clonotype was seen a few times. This chain connects TRBV18 to TRBJ2-7; D is perhaps TRBD1 (5 bases). CDR3 length equals 16 residues. Trimming took off 4 bases at V and 5 bases at J, with 21 bases between the two ends. CDR1 is KGHSH, CDR2 LQKENI, per germline. Written as DNA, the CDR3 is TGTGCCAGCTCACTAACCTCTCCAGGGATAGTGAACGAGCAGTACTTC. It specifies CASSLTSPGIVNEQYF.

Only a few counts were recorded for this clonotype. The chain links TRBV4-3 to TRBJ1-1; TRBD1 agrees at 11 bases. V shed 3 bases, J shed 8 bases, and the junction held 17 bases outside the gene matches. CDR3 length: 18 residues. Germline lookup yields CDR1 LGHNA and CDR2 YSLEER. CDR3 sequence (DNA): TGCGCCAGCAGCCACTTATATGGACAGGGGGCCATCCCCCAAGAAGCTTTCTTT. It yields the protein CASSHLYGQGAIPQEAFF.

This clonotype has just a few counts. The V call is TRBV5-6, the J call TRBJ2-3, with 9 bases that match TRBD1. This CDR3 is 19 amino acids long. V shed 2 bases, J shed 4 bases, and the junction held 17 bases outside the gene matches. CDR1 is SGHDT, CDR2 YYEEEE, per germline. DNA for the CDR3: TGTGCCAGCAGCTTTCTGCGGGACAGGGCCGTAGTGGACGCAGATACGCAGTATTTT. Translation: CASSFLRDRAVVDADTQYF.

In this sample, this clonotype turned up a few times. V and J are TRBV29-1 and TRBJ2-2; 10 bases align to TRBD2. Germline V gene lookup returns CDR1 SQVTM and CDR2 ANQGSEA. This CDR3 spans 19 amino acids. V trimming: 4 bases; J trimming: 3 bases; junction bases outside the gene matches: 17. The CDR3 sequence: CSVGFSGLAIRWDTGELFF. In DNA, the CDR3 is TGCAGCGTTGGGTTTTCGGGACTAGCGATCAGATGGGACACCGGGGAGCTGTTTTTT.

The chain is built from TRBV20-1 and TRBJ2-5; the D is unclear. Germline-derived CDR1 and CDR2 are DFQATT and SNEGSKA (reference sequence). This CDR3 spans 11 amino acids. V was pared by 6 bases and J by 6 bases, with 11 bases between. The chain's CDR3 is CSAPSRKTQYF. The DNA for the CDR3 is TGCAGTGCCCCCTCTCGTAAGACCCAGTACTTC.